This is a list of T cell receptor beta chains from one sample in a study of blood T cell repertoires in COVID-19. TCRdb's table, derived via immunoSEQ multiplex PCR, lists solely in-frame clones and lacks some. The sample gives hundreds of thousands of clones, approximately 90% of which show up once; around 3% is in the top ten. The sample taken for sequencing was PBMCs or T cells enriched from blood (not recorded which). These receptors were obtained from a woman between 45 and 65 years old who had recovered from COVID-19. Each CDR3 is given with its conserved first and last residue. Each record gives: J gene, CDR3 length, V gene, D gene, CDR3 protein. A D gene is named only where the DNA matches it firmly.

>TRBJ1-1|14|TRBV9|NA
CASSPQRGRTEAFF
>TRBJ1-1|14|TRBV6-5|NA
CASSYRPGNTEAFF
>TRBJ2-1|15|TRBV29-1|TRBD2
CSVADPGTSPNEQFF
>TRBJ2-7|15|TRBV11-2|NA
CASSFGQQFSYEQYF
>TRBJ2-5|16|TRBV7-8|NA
CASGHGGALREETQYF
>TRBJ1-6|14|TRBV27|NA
CASSLGWTGSPLHF
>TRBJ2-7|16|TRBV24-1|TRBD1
CATSEAGTAASYEQYF
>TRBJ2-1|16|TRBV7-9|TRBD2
CASSTPSGRVRNEQFF
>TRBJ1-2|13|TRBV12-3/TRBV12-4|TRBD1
CASRAGGGYGYTF
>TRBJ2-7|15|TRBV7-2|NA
CASSFGRDSSYEQYF
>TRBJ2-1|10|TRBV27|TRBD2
CGGRCNEQFF
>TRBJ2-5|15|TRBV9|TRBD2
CASSPSGGGEETQYF
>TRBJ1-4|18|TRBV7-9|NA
CASSLIGGSGATNEKLFF
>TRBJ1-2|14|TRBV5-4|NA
CASSFDRLNYGYTF
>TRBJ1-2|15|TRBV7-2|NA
CASSLGYSTNYGYTF
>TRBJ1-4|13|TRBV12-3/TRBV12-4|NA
CASSLIPDEKLFF
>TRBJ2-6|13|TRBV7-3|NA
CASGEGGANVLTF
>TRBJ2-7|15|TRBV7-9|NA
CASSLGDSPPYEQYF
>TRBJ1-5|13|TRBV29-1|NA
CSVLAGASQPQHF
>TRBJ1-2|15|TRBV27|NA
CASSQKTAPGYFYTF
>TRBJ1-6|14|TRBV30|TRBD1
CAWRQDRGSSPLHF
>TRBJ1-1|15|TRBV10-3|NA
CAISESPGGYGEAFF
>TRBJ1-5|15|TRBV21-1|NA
CASSPRTAMRQPQHF
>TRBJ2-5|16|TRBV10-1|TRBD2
CASSEGSSGRGETQYF
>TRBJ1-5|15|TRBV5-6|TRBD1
CASSLFGTGAQPQHF
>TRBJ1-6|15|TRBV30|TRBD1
CAWMKGARNYSPLHF
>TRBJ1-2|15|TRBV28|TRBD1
CASSTGQGAVRGYTF
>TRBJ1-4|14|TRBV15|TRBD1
CATSSGQGNEKLFF
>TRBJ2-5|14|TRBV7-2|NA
CASSVSGIRETQYF
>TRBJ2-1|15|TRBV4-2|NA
CASSQVGPGLDEQFF
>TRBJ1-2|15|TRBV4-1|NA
CASSHVSKANYGYTF